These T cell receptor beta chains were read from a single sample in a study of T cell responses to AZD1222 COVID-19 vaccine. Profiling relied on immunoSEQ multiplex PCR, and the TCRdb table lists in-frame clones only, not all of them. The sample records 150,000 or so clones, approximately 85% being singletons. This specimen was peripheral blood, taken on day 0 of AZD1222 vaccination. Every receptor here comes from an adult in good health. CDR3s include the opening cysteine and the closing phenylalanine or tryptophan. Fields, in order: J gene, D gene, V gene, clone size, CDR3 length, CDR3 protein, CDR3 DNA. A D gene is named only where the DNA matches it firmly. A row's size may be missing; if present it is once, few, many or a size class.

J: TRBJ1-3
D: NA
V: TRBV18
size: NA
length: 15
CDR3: CASSPPSFSGNTIYF
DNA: TGTGCCAGCTCACCACCTAGTTTCTCTGGAAACACCATATATTTT

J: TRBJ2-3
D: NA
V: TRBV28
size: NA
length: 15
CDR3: CASSLVWDSTDTQYF
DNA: TGTGCCAGCAGTTTGGTCTGGGATAGCACAGATACGCAGTATTTT

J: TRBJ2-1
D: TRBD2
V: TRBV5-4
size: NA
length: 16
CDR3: CASSPAWAGGGNEQFF
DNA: TGTGCCAGCAGCCCTGCCTGGGCGGGGGGGGGCAATGAGCAGTTCTTC

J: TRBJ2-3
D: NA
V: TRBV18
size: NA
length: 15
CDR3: CASSTGRMNTDTQYF
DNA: TGTGCCAGCTCAACAGGGAGGATGAACACAGATACGCAGTATTTT

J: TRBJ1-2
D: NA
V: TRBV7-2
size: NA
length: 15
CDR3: CASSLARLANYGYTF
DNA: TGTGCCAGCAGCTTAGCGCGGTTGGCAAACTATGGCTACACCTTC

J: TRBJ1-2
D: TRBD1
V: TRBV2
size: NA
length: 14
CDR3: CASRPGQDGYGYTF
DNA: TGTGCCAGCAGGCCGGGACAGGATGGTTATGGCTACACCTTC

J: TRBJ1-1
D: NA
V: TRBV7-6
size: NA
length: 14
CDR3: CASSQSAGITEAFF
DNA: TGTGCCAGCAGCCAATCCGCGGGGATAACTGAAGCTTTCTTT

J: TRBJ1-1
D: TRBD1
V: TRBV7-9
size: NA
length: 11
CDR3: CASSRQGEAFF
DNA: TGTGCCAGCAGCAGACAGGGGGAAGCTTTCTTT

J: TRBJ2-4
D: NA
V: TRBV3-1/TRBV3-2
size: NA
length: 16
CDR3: CASSPSLPLAKNIQYF
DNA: TGTGCCAGCAGCCCCTCACTCCCTCTAGCCAAAAACATTCAGTACTTC

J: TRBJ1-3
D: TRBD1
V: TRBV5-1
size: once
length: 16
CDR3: CASSWGTASSGNTIYF
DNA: TGCGCCAGCAGCTGGGGGACAGCGAGCTCTGGAAACACCATATATTTT

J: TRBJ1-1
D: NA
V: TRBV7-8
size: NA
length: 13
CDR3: CASSGEVGTEAFF
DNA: TGTGCCAGCAGCGGTGAGGTGGGCACTGAAGCTTTCTTT

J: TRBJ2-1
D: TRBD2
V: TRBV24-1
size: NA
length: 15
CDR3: CATSDFRSAGGEQFF
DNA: TGTGCCACCAGTGATTTTAGATCCGCGGGGGGTGAGCAGTTCTTC

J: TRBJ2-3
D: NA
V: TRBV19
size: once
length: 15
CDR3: CASSPAALPGDTQYF
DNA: TGTGCCAGTAGTCCGGCAGCACTCCCGGGAGATACGCAGTATTTT

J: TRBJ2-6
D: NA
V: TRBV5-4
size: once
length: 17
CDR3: CASSFVGGRTGANVLTF
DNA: TGTGCCAGCAGCTTCGTGGGGGGGCGGACTGGGGCCAACGTCCTGACTTTC

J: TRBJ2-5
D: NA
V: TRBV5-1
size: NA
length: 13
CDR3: CASSFRERETQYF
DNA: TGCGCCAGCAGCTTCCGGGAAAGAGAGACCCAGTACTTC

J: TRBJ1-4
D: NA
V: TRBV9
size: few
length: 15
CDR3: CASSVGQAPNEKLFF
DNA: TGTGCCAGCAGCGTAGGGCAGGCTCCTAATGAAAAACTGTTTTTT

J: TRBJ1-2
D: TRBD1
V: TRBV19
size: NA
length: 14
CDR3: CASSTQTGEDGYTF
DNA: TGTGCCAGTAGTACCCAGACAGGGGAGGATGGCTACACCTTC

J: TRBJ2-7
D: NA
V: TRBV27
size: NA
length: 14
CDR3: CASSLLTDLYEQYF
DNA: TGTGCCAGCAGTCTCCTGACAGATCTCTACGAGCAGTACTTC

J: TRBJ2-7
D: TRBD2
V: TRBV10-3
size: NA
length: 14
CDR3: CAITPGTSDDEQYF
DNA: TGTGCCATCACCCCCGGGACTAGCGATGACGAGCAGTACTTC

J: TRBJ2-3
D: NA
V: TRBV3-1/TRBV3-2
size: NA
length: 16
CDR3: CASSPNDGGAPDTQYF
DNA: TGTGCCAGCAGCCCCAACGACGGTGGAGCTCCAGATACGCAGTATTTT

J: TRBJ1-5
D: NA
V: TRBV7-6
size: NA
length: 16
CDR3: CASSLAPPQERQPQHF
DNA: TGTGCCAGCAGCTTAGCTCCCCCCCAGGAACGCCAGCCCCAGCATTTT

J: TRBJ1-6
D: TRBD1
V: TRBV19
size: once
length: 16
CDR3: CASSKETGDFYSPLHF
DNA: TGTGCCAGTAGTAAAGAAACAGGGGATTTCTATTCACCCCTCCACTTT

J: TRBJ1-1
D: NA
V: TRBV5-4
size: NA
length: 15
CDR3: CASSPDTGLDTEAFF
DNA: TGTGCCAGCAGCCCGGACACGGGGTTGGACACTGAAGCTTTCTTT

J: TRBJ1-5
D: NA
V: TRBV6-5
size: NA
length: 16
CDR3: CASSYSGGGLNQPQHF
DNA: TGTGCCAGCAGTTACTCGGGGGGGGGACTCAATCAGCCCCAGCATTTT

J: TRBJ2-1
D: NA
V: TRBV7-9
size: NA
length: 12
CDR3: CASSSSRHEQFF
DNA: TGTGCCAGCAGCTCCTCCCGCCATGAGCAGTTCTTC

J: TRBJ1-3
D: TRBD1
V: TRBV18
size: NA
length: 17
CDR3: CASSPRGQDSSGNTIYF
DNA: TGTGCCAGCTCACCTAGGGGACAGGACAGCTCTGGAAACACCATATATTTT

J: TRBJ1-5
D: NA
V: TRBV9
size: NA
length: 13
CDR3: CASSGDFNQPQHF
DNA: TGTGCCAGCAGCGGAGACTTCAACCAGCCCCAGCATTTT

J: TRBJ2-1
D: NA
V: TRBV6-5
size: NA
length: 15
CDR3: CASSLTGASYNEQFF
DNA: TGTGCCAGCAGTTTGACAGGAGCCTCCTACAATGAGCAGTTCTTC

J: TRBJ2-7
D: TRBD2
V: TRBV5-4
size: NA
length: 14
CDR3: CASSSSGASYEQYF
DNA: TGTGCCAGCAGCTCTAGCGGGGCTTCCTACGAGCAGTACTTC

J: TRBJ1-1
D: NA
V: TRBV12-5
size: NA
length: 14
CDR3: CASGLNRENTEAFF
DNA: TGTGCTAGTGGTTTGAACAGGGAGAACACTGAAGCTTTCTTT

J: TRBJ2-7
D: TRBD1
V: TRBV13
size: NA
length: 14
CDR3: CASSGGTGIHEQYF
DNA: TGTGCCAGCAGCGGAGGGACAGGGATCCACGAGCAGTACTTC

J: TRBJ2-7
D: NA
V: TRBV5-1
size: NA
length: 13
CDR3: CASGDTTSYEQYF
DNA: TGCGCCAGCGGCGACACCACCTCCTACGAGCAGTACTTC

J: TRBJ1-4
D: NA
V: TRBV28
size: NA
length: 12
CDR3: CASSSFKEKLFF
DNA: TGTGCCAGCAGTTCATTTAAGGAAAAACTGTTTTTT

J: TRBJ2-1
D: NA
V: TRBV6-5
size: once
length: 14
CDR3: CASGPRGDYNEQFF
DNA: TGTGCCAGCGGCCCCCGGGGAGATTACAATGAGCAGTTCTTC

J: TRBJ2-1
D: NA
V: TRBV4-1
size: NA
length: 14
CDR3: CASSQGGSYNEQFF
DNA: TGCGCCAGCAGCCAAGGTGGCTCCTACAATGAGCAGTTCTTC

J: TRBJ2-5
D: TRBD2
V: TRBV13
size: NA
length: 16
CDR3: CASSSKGLAGGETQYF
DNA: TGTGCCAGCAGCTCGAAGGGACTAGCGGGGGGGGAGACCCAGTACTTC

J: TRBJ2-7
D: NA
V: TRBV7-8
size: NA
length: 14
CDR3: CASSLLGMAYEQYF
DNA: TGTGCCAGCAGCCTCCTCGGGATGGCCTACGAGCAGTACTTC

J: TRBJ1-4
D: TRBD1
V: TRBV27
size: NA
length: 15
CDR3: CASSPRTGTNEKLFF
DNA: TGTGCCAGCAGTCCTCGGACAGGCACTAATGAAAAACTGTTTTTT